Below, 30 T cell receptor beta chains from the same sample are listed, as sequenced in a study of blood T cell repertoires in COVID-19. Profiling relied on immunoSEQ multiplex PCR, and the TCRdb table lists in-frame clones only, not all of them. Among over 150,000 clones listed, 85% to 95% were seen once. The sequencing input was peripheral blood. These receptors were obtained from a young man with COVID-19, enrolled during active disease.

The V and J genes are TRBV6-2 or TRBV6-3 and TRBJ2-7; D might be TRBD1 (6 bases). This CDR3 comprises 15 residues. V lost 2 bases, J lost 4 bases, and 15 bases lay in between. The V gene's germline CDR1 is MNHEY and CDR2 SVGEGT. CDR3 sequence (DNA): TGTGCCAGCAGTTACGACAGGCGAATTCCTTACGAGCAGTACTTC. Translated: CASSYDRRIPYEQYF.

This sequence joins TRBV9 and TRBJ2-5; 9 nucleotides agree with TRBD2. The trim removed 0 bases at V and 5 bases at J, leaving 5 bases unmatched. Germline lookup yields CDR1 SGDLS and CDR2 YYNGEE. This CDR3 spans 15 amino acids. CDR3 protein: CASSVGGGAGETQYF. Written as DNA, the CDR3 is TGTGCCAGCAGCGTAGGCGGGGGGGCCGGGGAGACCCAGTACTTC.

This chain links TRBV25-1 with TRBJ2-5, with a weak D call TRBD2 (6 bases). V lost 3 bases, J lost 0 bases, and 14 bases lay in between. Germline assignment: CDR1 MGHDK and CDR2 SYGVNS. The CDR3 has 16 residues. The CDR3 sequence is CASSDLSRDYQETQYF. Written as DNA, the CDR3 is TGTGCCAGCAGTGACCTCAGCCGGGACTACCAAGAGACCCAGTACTTC. Together with reference TRBV25-1 and TRBJ2-5, the CDR3 gives the full variable domain: EADIYQTPRYLVIGTGKKITLECSQTMGHDKMYWYQQDPGMELHLIHYSYGVNSTEKGDLSSESTVSRIRTEHFPLTLESARPSHTSQYLCASSDLSRDYQETQYFGPGTRLLVL.

J is TRBJ1-4 and V is TRBV11-2, with D perhaps TRBD1 (6 bases). With 2 bases removed from V and 8 bases from J, the gap between germline ends came to 15 bases. CDR1 and CDR2 from the germline V gene are SGHAT and FQNNGV. The CDR3 is made up of 15 amino acids. The CDR3 DNA reads TGTGCCAGCAGCTTAAGTCGGGGGGCGGCGGAAAAACTGTTTTTT. This gives the protein CASSLSRGAAEKLFF.

The chain employs TRBV6-1 and TRBJ1-1; D call uncertain. Trimming took 2 bases from V and 4 from J, leaving 11 bases between them. This CDR3 spans 14 amino acids. The germline V gene has CDR1 MNHNS and CDR2 SASEGT. CDR3 DNA: TGTGCCAGCAGTGAATATCAAGGACTCACTGAAGCTTTCTTT. It encodes CASSEYQGLTEAFF.

The rearrangement uses TRBV7-9 and TRBJ2-7; D gene uncertain. V lost 5 bases and J lost 0, with 2 bases in between. Germline V gives CDR1 SEHNR, CDR2 FQNEAQ (reference sequence). CDR3 size: 11 residues. The CDR3 loop is CASSLSYEQYF. DNA of the CDR3: TGTGCCAGCAGCCTCTCCTACGAGCAGTACTTC. The full variable domain, with the rest looked up from reference TRBV7-9 and TRBJ2-7, is DTGVSQNPRHKITKRGQNVTFRCDPISEHNRLYWYRQTLGQGPEFLTYFQNEAQLEKSRLLSDRFSAERPKGSFSTLEIQRTEQGDSAMYLCASSLSYEQYFGPGTRLTVT.

The rearrangement uses TRBV4-1 and TRBJ1-6; D gene unclear. There are 14 residues in the CDR3. Germline CDR1 reads MGHRA; CDR2 reads YSYEKL. V was pared by 1 base and J by 7 bases, with 8 bases between. The CDR3 protein is CASSQGAMNSPLHF. The CDR3 nucleotides are TGCGCCAGCAGCCAAGGGGCCATGAATTCACCCCTCCACTTT.

This clone appeared a few times. The V call is TRBV2, the J call TRBJ2-7, with 8 bases fitting TRBD1. This CDR3 comprises 18 residues. V gave up 4 bases and J gave up 3 bases; unmatched junction bases: 17. Germline V lookup: CDR1 SNHLY, CDR2 FYNNEI. The CDR3 here is CASSVLTLLTGDSYEQYF. DNA for the CDR3: TGTGCCAGCAGTGTGCTGACCCTATTGACAGGGGACAGCTACGAGCAGTACTTC.

On this clone itself: The same CDR3 is also encoded by other DNA sequences in this sample. The V call is TRBV5-4, the J call TRBJ1-3, with D unresolved. The V gene's germline CDR1 is SGHNT and CDR2 YYREEE (reference sequence). This CDR3 contains 14 residues. V gave up 0 bases and J gave up 1 base, with 5 bases separating them. CDR3 protein: CASSLAGSGNTIYF. The CDR3 DNA sequence: TGTGCCAGCAGCTTGGCCGGGTCTGGAAACACCATATATTTT. Filled out from reference TRBV5-4 and TRBJ1-3, the complete variable domain reads ETGVTQSPTHLIKTRGQQVTLRCSSQSGHNTVSWYQQALGQGPQFIFQYYREEENGRGNFPPRFSGLQFPNYSSELNVNALELDDSALYLCASSLAGSGNTIYFGEGSWLTVV.

This sequence joins TRBV30 and TRBJ1-2; D call uncertain. V lost 3 bases and J lost 4, with 9 bases in between. The CDR3 is made up of 12 amino acids. CDR1 and CDR2 (germline): GTSNPN, SVGIG (reference sequence). DNA for the CDR3: TGTGCCTGGAGCGTCAGCGCCTATGGCTACACCTTC. This encodes CAWSVSAYGYTF.

The chain joins TRBV18 to TRBJ2-2, with TRBD1 matching over 10 bases. This CDR3 contains 15 residues. The germline V gene encodes CDR1 KGHSH and CDR2 LQKENI. Trimming cost V 5 bases and J 5 bases; bases outside gene matches: 5. The CDR3 here is CASSESGQGTGELFF. The CDR3 coding sequence is TGTGCCAGCTCAGAATCGGGACAGGGGACCGGGGAGCTGTTTTTT.

The chain employs TRBV18 and TRBJ2-5; D is undetermined. The CDR3 covers 12 residues. Per the germline V gene, CDR1 is KGHSH and CDR2 is LQKENI. V lost 5 bases and J lost 5, with 9 bases in between. The CDR3 DNA reads TGTGCCAGCTCAGACATTGGGGAGACCCAGTACTTC. This codes for CASSDIGETQYF. Full variable domain (outside the CDR3, taken from reference TRBV18 and TRBJ2-5): NAGVMQNPRHLVRRRGQEARLRCSPMKGHSHVYWYRQLPEEGLKFMVYLQKENIIDESGMPKERFSAEFPKEGPSILRIQQVVRGDSAAYFCASSDIGETQYFGPGTRLLVL.

The chain joins TRBV6-5 to TRBJ1-4; D may be TRBD1 (6 bases). This CDR3 region has 15 residues. Germline V CDR1 and CDR2: MNHEY, SVGAGI. Deletions cut 6 bases from V and 3 bases from J, with 14 bases between. CDR3 amino acids: CASRIQGSANEKLFF. In nucleotides, the CDR3 is TGTGCCAGCAGGATACAGGGTTCGGCTAATGAAAAACTGTTTTTT.

The J gene is TRBJ2-1, the V gene TRBV7-3; 10 bases match TRBD2. The J segment lost 13 bases and the V segment lost 5 bases, leaving 11 bases of the junction unmatched. The CDR3 contains 14 residues. Germline V gene lookup returns CDR1 SGHTA and CDR2 FQGTGA. The CDR3 reads CASSLGLAGDPQFF. In nucleotides, the CDR3 is TGTGCCAGCAGCCTGGGGCTAGCGGGGGATCCACAGTTCTTC. Filled out from reference TRBV7-3 and TRBJ2-1, the complete variable domain reads GAGVSQTPSNKVTEKGKYVELRCDPISGHTALYWYRQSLGQGPEFLIYFQGTGAADDSGLPNDRFFAVRPEGSVSTLKIQRTERGDSAVYLCASSLGLAGDPQFFGPGTRLTVL.

The chain has TRBV19 and TRBJ1-1; no clear D gene. The ends were cut back, 3 bases at V and 1 base at J, with 15 bases in the middle. The CDR3 extends over 16 amino acids. Germline V lookup: CDR1 LNHDA, CDR2 SQIVND (reference sequence). The CDR3 DNA reads as TGTGCCAGTAGTATCTTTATGCGGTCCGCGAACACTGAAGCTTTCTTT. The encoded protein is CASSIFMRSANTEAFF.

This chain connects TRBV19 to TRBJ1-1; possible D gene TRBD1, 5 bases. Trimming pared 4 bases from V and 4 bases from J, leaving 22 bases between. The CDR3 runs 17 residues. Germline CDR1 is LNHDA and CDR2 is SQIVND (reference sequence). The CDR3 bases are TGTGCCAGTAGTACAAGAGGTCAGGGACTCCCCCTCACTGAAGCTTTCTTT. Translated, it gives CASSTRGQGLPLTEAFF.

The chain uses TRBV5-1 and TRBJ1-6; TRBD1 is a possible D gene (5 bases). There are 14 residues in the CDR3. Germline V gives CDR1 SGHRS, CDR2 YFSETQ. The germline V and J ends were trimmed by 4 bases and 7 bases, with 12 bases remaining between them. The CDR3 spells CASSGGTENSPLHF. The CDR3 coding sequence is TGCGCCAGCAGCGGAGGGACCGAGAATTCACCCCTCCACTTT. The complete variable domain, with remaining parts taken from reference TRBV5-1 and TRBJ1-6, reads KAGVTQTPRYLIKTRGQQVTLSCSPISGHRSVSWYQQTPGQGLQFLFEYFSETQRNKGNFPGRFSGRQFSNSRSEMNVSTLELGDSALYLCASSGGTENSPLHFGNGTRLTVT.

This chain joins TRBV30 and TRBJ2-1; TRBD2 matches at 7 bases. The J segment lost 12 bases and the V segment lost 1 base, leaving 9 bases of the junction unmatched. This CDR3 comprises 13 residues. Germline-derived CDR1 and CDR2 are GTSNPN and SVGIG (reference sequence). The CDR3 sequence is CAWSGAGDLRQFF. DNA of the CDR3: TGTGCCTGGAGTGGGGCGGGGGACCTTCGGCAGTTCTTC.

The V call is TRBV30, the J call TRBJ1-5, with D possibly matching TRBD1 (5 bases). The CDR3 is 14 amino acids. Germline V gives CDR1 GTSNPN, CDR2 SVGIG (reference sequence). Trimming left V 5 bases short and J 2 bases short, with 13 bases between. CDR3 sequence reads: CAWARQGGNQPQHF. CDR3 sequence (DNA): TGTGCCTGGGCCCGCCAGGGCGGCAATCAGCCCCAGCATTTT.

The chain employs TRBV19 and TRBJ2-1, with 10 bases that match TRBD2. V was pared by 5 bases and J by 4 bases, with 11 bases of the junction left unmatched. The germline V gene encodes CDR1 LNHDA and CDR2 SQIVND (reference sequence). This CDR3 has 17 residues. CDR3 loop: CASSRMSGGAGYNEQFF. The DNA for the CDR3 is TGTGCCAGTAGTCGAATGAGCGGGGGGGCCGGGTACAATGAGCAGTTCTTC. The whole variable domain, filled in from reference TRBV19 and TRBJ2-1, reads DGGITQSPKYLFRKEGQNVTLSCEQNLNHDAMYWYRQDPGQGLRLIYYSQIVNDFQKGDIAEGYSVSREKKESFPLTVTSAQKNPTAFYLCASSRMSGGAGYNEQFFGPGTRLTVL.

The V and J genes are TRBV7-3 and TRBJ1-1, with D possibly matching TRBD1 (5 bases). CDR3 length: 13 residues. Germline values: CDR1 SGHTA, CDR2 FQGTGA. V lost 6 bases and J 7 bases, leaving 15 bases between the germline ends. As DNA, the CDR3 is TGTGCCAGCAGGGACGGAGTCGGGGGTGAAGCTTTCTTT. Translating gives CASRDGVGGEAFF.

The J gene is TRBJ2-3, the V gene TRBV11-3; D may be TRBD2 (6 bases). V was shortened by 5 bases and J by 3 bases, with 15 bases between the two germline ends. CDR1 SGHNT and CDR2 YENEEA come from the germline V gene. This CDR3 contains 15 residues. CDR3 in amino acids: CASSLAGGETDTQYF. The CDR3 DNA reads as TGTGCCAGCAGCCTGGCCGGCGGGGAGACAGATACGCAGTATTTT.

The V and J genes are TRBV5-1 and TRBJ1-4, with 7 bases fitting TRBD1. Germline V CDR1 and CDR2: SGHRS, YFSETQ. There are 17 residues in the CDR3. V dropped 0 bases and J dropped 2; count of bases not matched to a gene: 7. DNA for the CDR3: TGCGCCAGCAGCTTGGGAAGGGGGCAAAGGACTAATGAAAAACTGTTTTTT. Translation gives CASSLGRGQRTNEKLFF. The full variable domain, rest sourced from reference TRBV5-1 and TRBJ1-4, is KAGVTQTPRYLIKTRGQQVTLSCSPISGHRSVSWYQQTPGQGLQFLFEYFSETQRNKGNFPGRFSGRQFSNSRSEMNVSTLELGDSALYLCASSLGRGQRTNEKLFFGSGTQLSVL.

The chain uses TRBV4-1 and TRBJ2-2; 11 bases fit TRBD1. The ends lost 2 bases at V and 2 bases at J; junction bases unmatched: 7. Looked up from germline, CDR1 is MGHRA and CDR2 is YSYEKL. This CDR3 spans 18 amino acids. The CDR3 reads CASSQTGTGGQNTGELFF. CDR3 bases: TGCGCCAGCAGCCAAACCGGGACAGGGGGACAAAACACCGGGGAGCTGTTTTTT.

The chain is built from TRBV28 and TRBJ1-5; TRBD1 might be the D (5 bases). There are 14 residues in the CDR3. Germline-derived CDR1 and CDR2 are MDHEN and SYDVKM. V lost 2 bases and J 7 bases, leaving 12 bases between the germline ends. CDR3 nucleotides: TGTGCCAGCAGTTTAGGGGGGTGGGAACAGCCCCAGCATTTT. Protein sequence: CASSLGGWEQPQHF.

The chain has TRBV18 and TRBJ1-1; D gene unclear. This CDR3 comprises 13 residues. Germline CDR1 is KGHSH and CDR2 is LQKENI. Trimming removed 0 bases at V and 4 bases at J, with 6 bases between. This CDR3 reads CASSPPRVTEAFF. Here the CDR3 DNA reads TGTGCCAGCTCACCACCGAGGGTCACTGAAGCTTTCTTT.

The rearrangement joins TRBV19 to TRBJ1-5, with a possible D match to TRBD1 (5 bases). The CDR3 loop spans 19 amino acids. Germline CDR1 reads LNHDA; CDR2 reads SQIVND (reference sequence). Trimming took 4 bases from V and 2 from J, leaving 24 bases between them. The CDR3 spells CASSTPGTGVQLGNQPQHF. The CDR3 DNA sequence: TGTGCCAGTAGTACTCCCGGGACGGGGGTCCAGTTGGGCAATCAGCCCCAGCATTTT.

This chain connects TRBV6-6 to TRBJ1-2; no definite D call. Germline CDR1 MNHNY, CDR2 SVGAGI (reference sequence). There are 13 residues in the CDR3. V shed 3 bases and J shed 4 bases, with 9 bases lying between them. This CDR3 is CASSYPNRYGYTF. In DNA, the CDR3 is TGTGCCAGCAGTTATCCTAACCGCTATGGCTACACCTTC.

The chain uses TRBV27 and TRBJ1-5, with D perhaps matching TRBD1 (5 bases). The V gene lost 1 base and the J gene lost 7 bases, with 8 bases spanning the gap. CDR3 length equals 13 residues. Germline-derived CDR1 and CDR2 are MNHEY and SMNVEV (reference sequence). CDR3: CASSLLGPQPQHF. The CDR3 coding sequence is TGTGCCAGCAGTTTATTGGGGCCCCAGCCCCAGCATTTT.

This chain connects TRBV5-1 to TRBJ1-2; 8 bases line up with TRBD1. CDR3 length equals 15 residues. The germline V gene has CDR1 SGHRS and CDR2 YFSETQ. The V gene end was trimmed by 2 bases and the J gene end by 5 bases; junction bases not matched to a gene: 8. In DNA, the CDR3 is TGCGCCAGCAGCTTTGGACAGGGAGCCCAGTATGGCTACACCTTC. It yields the protein CASSFGQGAQYGYTF.